The rows below give T cell receptor beta chains drawn from one sample of a study of T cell responses to AZD1222 COVID-19 vaccine. Generated by immunoSEQ multiplex PCR, the TCRdb table keeps only in-frame clones and is missing some. The sample gives fewer than 90,000 clones, about 93% of which show up once; 9.5% to 13% is in the top ten. Sequences were derived from peripheral blood, sampled 28 days after the second AZD1222 dose. All receptors come from an adult who received the AZD1222 COVID-19 vaccine. CDR3s include the opening cysteine and the closing phenylalanine or tryptophan. The D gene is left open where the match is weak. A clone size is listed for some rows: how often the clone was seen (once, few, many), or a class if it is expanded.

CASSQPGQGQARTNYGYTF,TGTGCCAGCAGCCAACCCGGACAGGGCCAAGCCCGGACTAACTATGGCTACACCTTC,TRBD1,19,NA,TRBV4-2,TRBJ1-2
CASSLVGGVTSGQETQYF,TGTGCCAGCAGCTTAGTCGGGGGCGTGACTAGCGGGCAAGAGACCCAGTACTTC,TRBD2,18,few,TRBV11-2,TRBJ2-5
CASSPEGGAEEQYF,TGCGCCAGCAGCCCGGAGGGGGGGGCCGAAGAGCAGTACTTC,NA,14,NA,TRBV5-1,TRBJ2-7
CASSPQQVNTEAFF,TGCGCCAGCAGCCCTCAACAAGTGAACACTGAAGCTTTCTTT,NA,14,NA,TRBV5-1,TRBJ1-1
CASSRGIPGRYEQFF,TGCGCCAGCAGCCGAGGGATTCCGGGTCGCTATGAGCAGTTCTTC,NA,15,NA,TRBV4-1,TRBJ2-1
CASSSIGRPGYTF,TGTGCCAGCAGCTCCATAGGAAGGCCCGGCTACACCTTC,NA,13,once,TRBV5-4,TRBJ1-2
CATSPFPNTEAFF,TGTGCCACATCACCGTTCCCGAACACTGAAGCTTTCTTT,NA,13,NA,TRBV25-1,TRBJ1-1
CASSTPAGHFTGELFF,TGTGCCAGCAGCACCCCGGCGGGGCACTTCACCGGGGAGCTGTTTTTT,NA,16,NA,TRBV7-2,TRBJ2-2
CASSPPGGIRSYEQYF,TGTGCCAGCAGCCCACCCGGGGGAATAAGATCGTACGAGCAGTACTTC,NA,16,NA,TRBV5-4,TRBJ2-7
CASSSNLGGAQSSGNTIYF,TGTGCCAGCAGTTCCAACCTGGGGGGGGCGCAGAGCTCTGGAAACACCATATATTTT,NA,19,NA,TRBV28,TRBJ1-3
CASTGTGNTEAFF,TGTGCCAGCACCGGGACGGGGAACACTGAAGCTTTCTTT,NA,13,few,TRBV2,TRBJ1-1
CASKQGAGNTIYF,TGTGCCAGCAAACAGGGGGCTGGAAACACCATATATTTT,TRBD1,13,NA,TRBV12-3/TRBV12-4,TRBJ1-3
CAWSAQSGNTIYF,TGTGCCTGGAGTGCACAATCTGGAAACACCATATATTTT,NA,13,NA,TRBV30,TRBJ1-3
CAWSGHEQYF,TGTGCCTGGAGCGGCCACGAGCAGTACTTC,NA,10,few,TRBV30,TRBJ2-7
CASSKLVGGRPQHF,TGTGCCAGTAGTAAATTGGTCGGGGGTCGGCCCCAGCATTTT,NA,14,NA,TRBV19,TRBJ1-5
CAIGASGSYGYTF,TGTGCCATCGGGGCCTCAGGGAGCTATGGCTACACCTTC,NA,13,NA,TRBV6-5,TRBJ1-2
CASSLVVQGATEAFF,TGCGCCAGCAGCTTGGTAGTACAGGGGGCTACTGAAGCTTTCTTT,TRBD1,15,NA,TRBV5-1,TRBJ1-1
CASSPSTGRTEAFF,TGTGCCAGCTCACCGTCGACAGGGCGGACTGAAGCTTTCTTT,TRBD1,14,NA,TRBV18,TRBJ1-1
CASGTSGYEQYF,TGTGCCAGCGGGACTAGCGGCTACGAGCAGTACTTC,TRBD2,12,NA,TRBV5-4,TRBJ2-7
CASSQAQARLAGSQETQYF,TGCGCCAGCAGCCAAGCGCAAGCCAGACTAGCGGGGAGCCAAGAGACCCAGTACTTC,TRBD2,19,NA,TRBV4-1,TRBJ2-5
CASSVEGQGREQYF,TGTGCCAGCAGCGTCGAAGGACAGGGACGTGAGCAGTACTTC,TRBD1,14,NA,TRBV9,TRBJ2-7
CASSVGGQINQPQHF,TGTGCCAGCAGCGTAGGCGGACAGATCAATCAGCCCCAGCATTTT,NA,15,NA,TRBV9,TRBJ1-5
CASSSTRVSPLHF,TGTGCCAGCAGCTCTACTAGGGTTTCACCCCTCCACTTT,NA,13,NA,TRBV9,TRBJ1-6
CASSLKWTAANEKLFF,TGTGCCAGCAGCTTAAAATGGACCGCAGCTAATGAAAAACTGTTTTTT,NA,16,once,TRBV7-9,TRBJ1-4
CASSLAMPYTEAFF,TGCGCCAGCAGCTTAGCAATGCCGTACACTGAAGCTTTCTTT,NA,14,NA,TRBV5-1,TRBJ1-1
CASSLTGVGSPLHF,TGTGCCAGCAGCCTGACAGGGGTGGGATCACCCCTCCACTTT,TRBD1,14,once,TRBV2,TRBJ1-6
CASSLRGTGSNSPLHF,TGTGCCAGCAGCCTCCGGGGGACAGGGTCGAATTCACCCCTCCACTTT,TRBD1,16,NA,TRBV7-3,TRBJ1-6
CAWAGSSYNEQFF,TGTGCCTGGGCTGGCAGCTCCTACAATGAGCAGTTCTTC,NA,13,NA,TRBV30,TRBJ2-1
CASSSRTGGAVEKLFF,TGTGCCAGCAGTTCAAGAACAGGGGGCGCGGTAGAAAAACTGTTTTTT,TRBD1,16,few,TRBV6-5,TRBJ1-4
CASSLKQGTLYNEQFF,TGTGCCAGCAGCCTAAAGCAGGGAACTCTTTACAATGAGCAGTTCTTC,NA,16,once,TRBV11-3,TRBJ2-1
CASSVGQGATQYF,TGTGCCAGCAGTGTAGGTCAGGGGGCTACGCAGTATTTT,TRBD1,13,NA,TRBV2,TRBJ2-3
CASRDSGITRTDTQYF,TGTGCCAGCAGGGACAGCGGGATAACTCGCACAGATACGCAGTATTTT,NA,16,NA,TRBV4-2,TRBJ2-3
CASSQYRDRGADTQYF,TGTGCCAGCAGCCAATACCGGGACAGGGGAGCAGATACGCAGTATTTT,TRBD1,16,NA,TRBV14,TRBJ2-3
CASSLGVAANEKLFF,TGCGCCAGCAGCTTGGGGGTGGCGGCTAATGAAAAACTGTTTTTT,NA,15,once,TRBV5-1,TRBJ1-4
CASRPSFLAGGTTGDTQYF,TGTGCCAGCCGACCATCTTTCCTAGCGGGGGGTACGACGGGGGATACGCAGTATTTT,TRBD2,19,NA,TRBV27,TRBJ2-3
CATSSGAVSGNTIYF,TGTGCCACCAGTTCCGGTGCTGTCTCTGGAAACACCATATATTTT,NA,15,NA,TRBV24-1,TRBJ1-3
CASSRAGNTIYF,TGTGCCAGCAGCCGTGCTGGAAACACCATATATTTT,NA,12,NA,TRBV9,TRBJ1-3
CATSPGGLYTEAFF,TGTGCCACCAGTCCAGGGGGCTTGTACACTGAAGCTTTCTTT,TRBD1,14,NA,TRBV24-1,TRBJ1-1
CASSLVGSGGEQYF,TGTGCCAGCAGCTTAGTAGGATCTGGGGGCGAGCAGTACTTC,NA,14,NA,TRBV7-8,TRBJ2-7
CASSRTSGGTDTQYF,TGTGCCAGCAGTAGGACTAGCGGGGGCACAGATACGCAGTATTTT,TRBD2,15,NA,TRBV6-5,TRBJ2-3